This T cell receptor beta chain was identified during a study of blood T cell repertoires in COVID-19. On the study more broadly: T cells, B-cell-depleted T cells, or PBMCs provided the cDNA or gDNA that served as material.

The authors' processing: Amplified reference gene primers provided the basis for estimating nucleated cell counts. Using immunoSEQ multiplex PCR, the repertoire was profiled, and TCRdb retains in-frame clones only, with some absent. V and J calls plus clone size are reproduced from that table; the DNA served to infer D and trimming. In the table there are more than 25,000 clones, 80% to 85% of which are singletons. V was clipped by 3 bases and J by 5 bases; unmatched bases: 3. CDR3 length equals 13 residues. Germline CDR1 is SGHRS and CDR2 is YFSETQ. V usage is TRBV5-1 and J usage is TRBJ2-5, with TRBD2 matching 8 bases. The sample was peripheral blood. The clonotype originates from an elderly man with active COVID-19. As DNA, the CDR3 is TGCGCCAGCAGCTCGCGGGGGGTCGAGACCCAGTACTTC. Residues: CASSSRGVETQYF.